Listed here are 26 T cell receptor beta chains from one sample, sequenced in a study of blood T cells in healthy people across ages. A second roughly 6 to 11 cycle PCR used barcoded and J-beta primers. MiXCR, applied by TCRdb to the 5' RACE reads, yields one record per CDR3 protein. The repertoire includes 1 million or so distinct CDR3 sequences, 45% of them detected once, and 15% to 20% sits in the top ten. The sequenced sample consisted of blood. The receptors originated from a woman aged 60-70 years in good health.

Concerning this clonotype itself: Given a much more abundant clone one base away, this may be a read error. This chain uses TRBV4-2 with TRBJ2-7; D remains ambiguous. The CDR3 has 12 amino acids. V was cut by 1 base and J by 7 bases, with 8 bases left in between. The V gene's germline CDR1 is LGHNA and CDR2 YNFKEQ. CDR3 coding DNA: TGTGCCAGCAGCCAAGGGGCCTCAGAGCAGTACTTC. Its protein is CASSQGASEQYF.

CDR3 sequence reads: CASSWNAGGPSYNEQFF. As DNA, the CDR3 is TGTGCCAGCAGCTGGAACGCGGGAGGGCCCTCCTACAATGAGCAGTTCTTC. The V gene is TRBV5-4, the J gene TRBJ2-1, with 9 bases fitting TRBD2. V was clipped by 3 bases and J by 0 bases; unmatched bases: 7. Germline V gene sequence: CDR1 SGHNT, CDR2 YYREEE (reference sequence). The CDR3 sequence is 17 residues long.

V usage is TRBV18 and J usage is TRBJ2-7, with 9 bases fitting TRBD1. V lost 2 bases and J lost 6; bases outside the gene matches: 11. The CDR3 consists of 16 residues. CDR1 KGHSH and CDR2 LQKENI come from the germline V gene. CDR3 residues: CASSPLPGTGSLEQYF. The CDR3 nucleotides are TGTGCCAGCTCACCATTACCCGGGACAGGGTCTCTCGAGCAGTACTTC. Based on the CDR3 plus reference TRBV18 and TRBJ2-7, the full variable domain is NAGVMQNPRHLVRRRGQEARLRCSPMKGHSHVYWYRQLPEEGLKFMVYLQKENIIDESGMPKERFSAEFPKEGPSILRIQQVVRGDSAAYFCASSPLPGTGSLEQYFGPGTRLTVT.

This clonotype showed up just a few times. The V call is TRBV9, the J call TRBJ2-5; TRBD1 matches at 8 bases. V shed 4 bases, J shed 4 bases, and the junction held 9 bases outside the gene matches. CDR3 length: 15 residues. Germline CDR1 SGDLS, CDR2 YYNGEE. The CDR3 region is CASSTSGGPRETQYF. The CDR3 nucleotides are TGTGCCAGCAGCACCTCAGGGGGCCCAAGAGAGACCCAGTACTTC.

The CDR3 reads CASSTQGVNTEAFF. Written as DNA, the CDR3 is TGCGCCAGCAGCACTCAGGGGGTGAACACTGAAGCTTTCTTT. The rearrangement links TRBV5-1 to TRBJ1-1; 7 nucleotides match TRBD1. Trimming removed 4 bases from V and 0 bases from J; junction bases left unmatched: 3. The CDR3 sequence is 14 residues long. Germline V gives CDR1 SGHRS, CDR2 YFSETQ.

The chain carries TRBV20-1 and TRBJ2-7; TRBD2 aligns across 7 bases. With V trimmed by 0 bases and J by 5 bases, 10 bases remained unmatched. This CDR3 is 15 amino acids long. The germline gives CDR1 DFQATT, CDR2 SNEGSKA (reference sequence). CDR3 loop: CSARDALAVSHEQYF. In DNA form, the CDR3 reads TGCAGTGCTAGAGATGCCCTAGCGGTGTCCCACGAGCAGTACTTC.

DNA for the CDR3: TGCGCCAGCAGCTTGCGTGGACCAGAGGGGACCGGTCGGACGCAGTATTTT. Its translation: CASSLRGPEGTGRTQYF. The gene calls are TRBV5-1 and TRBJ2-3; D tentatively reads TRBD1 or TRBD2 (5 bases each). The CDR3 covers 17 residues. Germline V gene sequence: CDR1 SGHRS, CDR2 YFSETQ. The V gene lost 1 base and the J gene lost 9 bases, with 24 bases spanning the gap.

The chain recombines TRBV6-7 with TRBJ2-3, with TRBD2 identical over 12 bases. TRBV6-7 is sorted into the ORF group, with uncertain function. V shed 4 bases and J 5 bases; nucleotides not matched to a gene: 16. This CDR3 region has 19 residues. DNA for the CDR3: TGTGCCAGCAGTTTCACTCCCGGGACTAGCGGGCCATCAGGAGATACGCAGTATTTT. It encodes CASSFTPGTSGPSGDTQYF.

This chain joins TRBV5-4 and TRBJ2-3, with 14 positions matching TRBD2. There are 16 residues in the CDR3. Germline CDR1 reads SGHNT; CDR2 reads YYREEE (reference sequence). The V gene end was trimmed by 4 bases and the J gene end by 5 bases; junction bases not matched to a gene: 6. CDR3 in DNA: TGTGCCAGCAGCGGCGGACTAGCGGGAGGCGGAGATACGCAGTATTTT. This encodes CASSGGLAGGGDTQYF.

The genes are TRBV27 and TRBJ2-4; a possible D gene is TRBD1 (7 bases). The CDR3 spans 16 residues. In germline, CDR1 is MNHEY, CDR2 SMNVEV (reference sequence). V was cut by 3 bases and J by 0 bases, with 12 bases left in between. The CDR3 DNA sequence: TGTGCCAGCAGTTTGGTCAGGGGGGTAGCCAAAAACATTCAGTACTTC. Translated, it gives CASSLVRGVAKNIQYF.

The chain is built from TRBV12-3 or TRBV12-4 and TRBJ2-2; D is unresolved. V gave up 5 bases and J gave up 6 bases, with 4 bases separating them. The CDR3 runs 11 residues. In DNA form, the CDR3 reads TGTGCCAGCAGTCCCGCCGGGGAGCTGTTTTTT. Its protein is CASSPAGELFF.

This clonotype showed up just a few times. The chain is built from TRBV19 and TRBJ1-2; D unresolved. The V end lost 2 bases, the J end lost 3 bases, and 16 bases lay between the germline ends. This CDR3 spans 16 amino acids. Germline V CDR1 and CDR2: LNHDA, SQIVND (reference sequence). This chain's CDR3 is CASSITVGRKDYGYTF. DNA for the CDR3: TGTGCCAGTAGTATAACGGTCGGCAGGAAGGACTATGGCTACACCTTC.

This chain joins TRBV6-1 and TRBJ2-7; tentatively, D is TRBD1 (5 bases). Germline values: CDR1 MNHNS, CDR2 SASEGT. V lost 2 bases and J 2 bases, leaving 16 bases between the germline ends. The CDR3 contains 16 residues. CDR3 residues: CASSEFVGVGPYEQYF. Here the CDR3 DNA reads TGTGCCAGCAGTGAATTCGTAGGGGTTGGGCCCTACGAGCAGTACTTC.

The CDR3 DNA reads TGTGCCAGCAGCTTAGAGGGGACAGGGACCGATACGCAGTATTTT. Its protein is CASSLEGTGTDTQYF. V usage is TRBV7-9 and J usage is TRBJ2-3, with 9 bases fitting TRBD1. The CDR3 contains 15 residues. Germline V CDR1 and CDR2: SEHNR, FQNEAQ (reference sequence). The J segment lost 6 bases and the V segment lost 1 base, leaving 5 bases of the junction unmatched.

This clonotype was found a few times. CDR3 DNA: TGCGCCAGCAGCCAAGATGAACAGTCGTGGAATGAGCAGTTCTTC. It is translated as CASSQDEQSWNEQFF. The V call is TRBV4-1, the J call TRBJ2-1; the D is unclear. The length of the CDR3 is 15 residues. V lost 0 bases to trimming and J lost 7 bases, with 13 bases between them. Germline loops: CDR1 MGHRA, CDR2 YSYEKL.

V is TRBV7-2 and J is TRBJ2-1; no clear D gene. V shed 1 base and J shed 2 bases, with 9 bases lying between them. The CDR3 extends over 15 amino acids. From germline, CDR1 is SGHTA and CDR2 FQGNSA. The CDR3 protein is CASSLVRPPYNEQFF. For the CDR3, the DNA is TGTGCCAGCAGCTTAGTCCGGCCGCCCTACAATGAGCAGTTCTTC.

This clonotype was seen at least ten times. J is TRBJ2-3 and V is TRBV20-1, with 8 positions matching TRBD2. The V segment lost 3 bases and the J segment 7 bases; nucleotides outside the gene matches: 15. There are 16 residues in the CDR3. From germline, CDR1 is DFQATT and CDR2 SNEGSKA (reference sequence). The CDR3 coding sequence is TGCAGTGCTAGGCTTAGCGGGACCCGTAAGATGTATACGCAGTATTTT. Translation gives CSARLSGTRKMYTQYF.

The chain is built from TRBV11-1 and TRBJ2-5, with D possibly called TRBD1 or TRBD2 (5 bases each). Germline lookup yields CDR1 SGHAT and CDR2 FQDESV (reference sequence). V shed 2 bases and J shed 4 bases, with 14 bases lying between them. CDR3 length equals 15 residues. The chain's CDR3 is CASSLMGQGRETQYF. The CDR3 DNA reads TGTGCCAGCAGCTTAATGGGCCAGGGACGAGAGACCCAGTACTTC.

V and J are TRBV7-9 and TRBJ1-1; maybe TRBD1 (5 bases). Looked up from germline, CDR1 is SEHNR and CDR2 is FQNEAQ (reference sequence). This CDR3 contains 13 residues. Trimming cost V 2 bases and J 8 bases, with 12 bases left between them. The CDR3 nucleotides are TGTGCCAGCAGCTTACTCGGGGGAGTAGAAGCTTTCTTT. The encoded protein is CASSLLGGVEAFF.

This clonotype was detected a few times. The chain couples TRBV12-3 or TRBV12-4 to TRBJ2-5; D is perhaps TRBD1 or TRBD2 (7 bases each). Trimming removed 7 bases from V and 11 bases from J, with 23 bases in between. The CDR3 extends over 14 amino acids. DNA for the CDR3: TGTGCCAGCACTACATTACAGGGGCCGCGGGAGCAGTACTTC. This sequence encodes CASTTLQGPREQYF.

The CDR3 reads CASSNRVGRSYNEQYF. The CDR3 nucleotides are TGTGCCAGCAGCAACAGGGTGGGCCGCTCCTACAATGAGCAGTACTTC. The chain uses TRBV5-6 and TRBJ2-5; a weak D match, TRBD1 (6 bases). The CDR3 length is 16 residues. The V gene lost 4 bases and the J gene lost 11 bases, with 27 bases spanning the gap. The germline CDR1 and CDR2 sequences are SGHDT and YYEEEE.

This clonotype was observed a few times. The chain uses TRBV20-1 and TRBJ2-3, with 11 bases fitting TRBD2. V trimming: 3 bases; J trimming: 2 bases; junction bases outside the gene matches: 10. Germline V gives CDR1 DFQATT, CDR2 SNEGSKA (reference sequence). The CDR3 length is 17 residues. The CDR3 DNA reads TGCAGTGCTAGGGGGGGGGGACTAGCGGCCTCCACAGATACGCAGTATTTT. It translates to CSARGGGLAASTDTQYF.

V is TRBV20-1 and J is TRBJ2-3; the D gene is possibly TRBD1 (6 bases). V lost 6 bases and J lost 0, with 13 bases in between. This CDR3 contains 14 residues. Germline CDR1 and CDR2: DFQATT and SNEGSKA (reference sequence). The CDR3 loop reads CSARTASSTDTQYF. The CDR3 bases are TGCAGTGCCCGGACAGCCAGTAGCACAGATACGCAGTATTTT.

The chain employs TRBV25-1 and TRBJ1-6; no firm D call. The CDR3 covers 17 residues. Per germline, CDR1 MGHDK and CDR2 SYGVNS. V shed 1 base and J shed 8 bases, with 18 bases lying between them. In DNA form, the CDR3 reads TGTGCCAGCAGTGAATTCGTCGAGTGGATCCCGGATTCACCCCTCCACTTT. It translates to CASSEFVEWIPDSPLHF.

The genes are TRBV29-1 and TRBJ2-5, with D unresolved. Germline lookup yields CDR1 SQVTM and CDR2 ANQGSEA. The CDR3 consists of 14 residues. The V gene lost 3 bases and the J gene lost 2 bases, with 13 bases spanning the gap. The CDR3 sequence: CSVDRTLGQETQYF. The CDR3 DNA sequence: TGCAGCGTTGACAGGACCTTGGGTCAAGAGACCCAGTACTTC.

In nucleotides, the CDR3 is TGTGCCAGCAGCGACGCGGGGGCGAACACTGAAGCTTTCTTT. Translated, it gives CASSDAGANTEAFF. The chain joins TRBV12-3 or TRBV12-4 to TRBJ1-1; D possibly corresponds to TRBD1 (6 bases). The ends were cut back, 6 bases at V and 1 base at J, with 12 bases in the middle. The CDR3 runs to 14 residues.